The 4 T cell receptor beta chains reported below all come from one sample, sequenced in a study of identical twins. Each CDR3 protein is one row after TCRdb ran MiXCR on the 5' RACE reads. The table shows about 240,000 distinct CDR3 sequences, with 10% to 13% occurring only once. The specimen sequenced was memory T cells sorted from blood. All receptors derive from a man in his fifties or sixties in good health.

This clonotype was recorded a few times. CDR3 sequence: CSATPDRGEWAQYF. CDR3 DNA sequence: TGCAGTGCTACCCCGGACAGGGGCGAATGGGCCCAGTACTTC. This chain connects TRBV20-1 to TRBJ2-5; 9 bases map to TRBD1. CDR3 length equals 14 residues. Germline values: CDR1 DFQATT, CDR2 SNEGSKA (reference sequence). The trim removed 4 bases at V and 9 bases at J, leaving 12 bases unmatched.

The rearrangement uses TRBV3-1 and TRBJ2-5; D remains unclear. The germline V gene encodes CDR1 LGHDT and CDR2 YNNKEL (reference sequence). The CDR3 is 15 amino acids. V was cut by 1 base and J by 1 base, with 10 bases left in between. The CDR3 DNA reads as TGTGCCAGCAGCCAAGTAATGGGGTCCCAAGAGACCCAGTACTTC. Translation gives CASSQVMGSQETQYF.

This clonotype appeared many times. The CDR3 sequence: CASSRSYNEQFF. DNA for the CDR3: TGTGCCAGCAGTAGATCGTACAATGAGCAGTTCTTC. The chain has TRBV25-1 and TRBJ2-1; D remains ambiguous. This CDR3 spans 12 amino acids. The V gene lost 5 bases and the J gene lost 4 bases, with 6 bases spanning the gap. Germline lookup yields CDR1 MGHDK and CDR2 SYGVNS.

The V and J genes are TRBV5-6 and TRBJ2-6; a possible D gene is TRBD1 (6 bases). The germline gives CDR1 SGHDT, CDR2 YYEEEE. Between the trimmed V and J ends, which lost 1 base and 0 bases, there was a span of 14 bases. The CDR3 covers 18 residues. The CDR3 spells CASSLSNRAGSGANVLTF. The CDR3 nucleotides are TGTGCCAGCAGCTTGTCGAACAGGGCAGGCTCTGGGGCCAACGTCCTGACTTTC.